This entry features one T cell receptor (beta chain) sequence. The data were taken from a study of T cell changes during pregnancy in multiple sclerosis. The CDR3 is made up of 16 amino acids. Germline trimming cut 4 bases from V and 2 bases from J; bases unmatched to any gene: 9. CDR1 and CDR2 (germline): MGHDK, SYGVNS. The data were produced by immunoSEQ multiplex PCR, yet TCRdb's version contains in-frame clones alone and is incomplete. In the table there are about 72,000 clones, 92% of which are singletons. The V and J genes are TRBV25-1 and TRBJ2-5; the match to TRBD2 covers 8 bases. The sequencing here drew on peripheral blood, taken in the first trimester of pregnancy. The source of this sequence is a female donor in good health, enrolled as a control in a pregnancy study. CDR3 sequence reads: CASSVRATSAQETQYF. The CDR3 DNA sequence: TGTGCCAGCAGTGTAAGAGCGACTAGCGCTCAAGAGACCCAGTACTTC.